This TCR beta chain appears in the sequencing data of a study of Graves' ophthalmopathy and Graves' hyperthyroidism. Many counts were recorded for this clonotype. Germline V lookup: CDR1 SGHRS, CDR2 YFSETQ. The CDR3 covers 11 residues. V shed 5 bases and J shed 7 bases, with 10 bases lying between them. Excluded were patients with other autoimmune diseases, uncontrolled infections, pregnancy or lactation. For repertoire sequencing, the TCR beta CDR3 regions were amplified from RNA transcripts. The first-round RT-PCR employed HTBI primers together with the Qiagen OneStep RT-PCR kit. A multiplex PCR was then performed as the second round. TCRdb ran MiXCR on the multiplex PCR reads and lists one entry per CDR3 protein. The table has 1 million to 1.3 million distinct CDR3 sequences, about two fifths seen once.

Sequenced input: peripheral blood or thyroid tissue (not recorded which). This sequence was found in an adult man with Graves' hyperthyroidism. The chain combines TRBV5-1 with TRBJ2-7; D is unresolved. The CDR3 protein is CASRSLGEQYF. DNA of the CDR3: TGCGCCAGCAGGAGCTTGGGAGAGCAGTACTTC. Using reference TRBV5-1 and TRBJ2-7 for the parts outside the CDR3, the full variable domain is KAGVTQTPRYLIKTRGQQVTLSCSPISGHRSVSWYQQTPGQGLQFLFEYFSETQRNKGNFPGRFSGRQFSNSRSEMNVSTLELGDSALYLCASRSLGEQYFGPGTRLTVT.